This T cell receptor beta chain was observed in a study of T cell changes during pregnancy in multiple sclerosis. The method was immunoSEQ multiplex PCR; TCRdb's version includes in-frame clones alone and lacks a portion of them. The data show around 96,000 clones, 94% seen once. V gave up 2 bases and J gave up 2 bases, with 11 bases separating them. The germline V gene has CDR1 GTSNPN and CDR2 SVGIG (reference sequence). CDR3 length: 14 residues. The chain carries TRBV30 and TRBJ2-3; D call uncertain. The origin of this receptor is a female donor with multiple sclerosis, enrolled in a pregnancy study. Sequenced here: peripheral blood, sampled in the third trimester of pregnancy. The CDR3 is CAWSKAFLTDTQYF. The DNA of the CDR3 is TGTGCCTGGAGTAAAGCCTTTCTCACAGATACGCAGTATTTT.